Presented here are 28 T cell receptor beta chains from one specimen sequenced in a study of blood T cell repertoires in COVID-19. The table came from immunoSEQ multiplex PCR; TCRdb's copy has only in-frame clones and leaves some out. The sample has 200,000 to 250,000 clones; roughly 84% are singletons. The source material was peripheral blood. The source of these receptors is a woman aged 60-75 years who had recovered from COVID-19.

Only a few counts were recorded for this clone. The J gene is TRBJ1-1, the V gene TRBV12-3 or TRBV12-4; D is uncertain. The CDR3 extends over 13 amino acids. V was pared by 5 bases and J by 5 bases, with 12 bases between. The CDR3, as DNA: TGTGCCAGCAGTCGGACCCCGGGGACTGAAGCTTTCTTT. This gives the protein CASSRTPGTEAFF.

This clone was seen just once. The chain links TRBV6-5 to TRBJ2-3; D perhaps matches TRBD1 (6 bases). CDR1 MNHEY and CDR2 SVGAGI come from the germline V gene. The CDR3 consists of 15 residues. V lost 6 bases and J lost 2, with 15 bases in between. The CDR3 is CASSKQTGFTDTQYF. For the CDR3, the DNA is TGTGCCAGCAGCAAACAGACAGGTTTCACAGATACGCAGTATTTT.

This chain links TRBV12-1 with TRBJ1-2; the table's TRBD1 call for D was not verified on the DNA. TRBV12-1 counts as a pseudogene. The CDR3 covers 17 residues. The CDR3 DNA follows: TGTGCCAGCAGCTGGCAGGGACAGGGAAGTTCTGACTATGGCTACACCTTC. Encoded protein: CASSWQGQGSSDYGYTF.

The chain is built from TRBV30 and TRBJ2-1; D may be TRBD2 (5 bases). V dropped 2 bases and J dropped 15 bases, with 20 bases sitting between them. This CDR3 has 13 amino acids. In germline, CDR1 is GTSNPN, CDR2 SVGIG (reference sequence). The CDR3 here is CAWSFGIPSGRFF. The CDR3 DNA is TGTGCCTGGAGTTTCGGGATCCCATCAGGACGGTTCTTC.

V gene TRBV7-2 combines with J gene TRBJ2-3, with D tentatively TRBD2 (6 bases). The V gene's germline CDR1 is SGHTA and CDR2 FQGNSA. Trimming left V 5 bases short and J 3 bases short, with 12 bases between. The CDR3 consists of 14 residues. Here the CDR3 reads CASSGGTVTDTQYF. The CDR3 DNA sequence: TGTGCCAGCAGCGGCGGGACGGTTACAGATACGCAGTATTTT.

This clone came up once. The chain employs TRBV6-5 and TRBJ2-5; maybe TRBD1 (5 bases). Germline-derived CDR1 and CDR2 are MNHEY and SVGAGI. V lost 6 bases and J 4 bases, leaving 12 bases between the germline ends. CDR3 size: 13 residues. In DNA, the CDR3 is TGTGCCAGCAGATTACAGGCTCCAGAGACCCAGTACTTC. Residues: CASRLQAPETQYF.

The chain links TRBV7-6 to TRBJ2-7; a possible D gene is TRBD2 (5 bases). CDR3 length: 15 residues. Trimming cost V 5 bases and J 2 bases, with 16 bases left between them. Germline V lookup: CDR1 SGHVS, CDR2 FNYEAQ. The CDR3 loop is CASSVGRSHPYEQYF. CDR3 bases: TGTGCCAGCAGCGTTGGGAGATCTCATCCCTACGAGCAGTACTTC.

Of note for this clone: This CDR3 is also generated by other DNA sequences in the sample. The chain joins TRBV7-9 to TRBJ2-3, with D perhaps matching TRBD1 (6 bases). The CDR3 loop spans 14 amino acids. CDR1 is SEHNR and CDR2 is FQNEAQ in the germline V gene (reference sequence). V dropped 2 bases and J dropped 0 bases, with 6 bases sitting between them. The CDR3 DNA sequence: TGTGCCAGCAGCTTAACAGGGAGCACAGATACGCAGTATTTT. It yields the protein CASSLTGSTDTQYF.

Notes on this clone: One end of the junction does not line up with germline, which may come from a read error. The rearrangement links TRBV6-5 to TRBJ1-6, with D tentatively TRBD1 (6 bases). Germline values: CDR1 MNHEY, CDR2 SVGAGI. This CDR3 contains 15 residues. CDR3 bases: TGCGCCAGCAGTAGAGGACAGTCATATAATTCACCCCTCCACTTT. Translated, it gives CASSRGQSYNSPLHF.

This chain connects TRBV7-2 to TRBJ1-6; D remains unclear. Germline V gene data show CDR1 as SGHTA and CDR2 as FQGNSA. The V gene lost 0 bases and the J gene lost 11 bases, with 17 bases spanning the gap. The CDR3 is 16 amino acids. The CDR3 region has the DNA TGTGCCAGCAGCTTAGCTTACAGCCTTTCCGCAACACCCCTCCACTTT. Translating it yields CASSLAYSLSATPLHF.

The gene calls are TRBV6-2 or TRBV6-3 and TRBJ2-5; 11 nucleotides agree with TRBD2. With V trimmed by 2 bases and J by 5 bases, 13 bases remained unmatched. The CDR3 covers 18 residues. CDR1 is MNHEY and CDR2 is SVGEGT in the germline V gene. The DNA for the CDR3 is TGTGCCAGCAGTTACGCCCAATATGTTAGCGGGGGGGCGGAGACCCAGTACTTC. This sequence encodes CASSYAQYVSGGAETQYF.

The CDR3 reads CASSPGQLYEQYF. The CDR3 DNA reads TGTGCCAGCAGTCCAGGACAGCTATACGAGCAGTACTTC. The chain links TRBV6-5 to TRBJ2-7; tentative D call: TRBD1 (6 bases). This CDR3 contains 13 residues. V was shortened by 5 bases and J by 4 bases, with 12 bases between the two germline ends. The germline V gene encodes CDR1 MNHEY and CDR2 SVGAGI.

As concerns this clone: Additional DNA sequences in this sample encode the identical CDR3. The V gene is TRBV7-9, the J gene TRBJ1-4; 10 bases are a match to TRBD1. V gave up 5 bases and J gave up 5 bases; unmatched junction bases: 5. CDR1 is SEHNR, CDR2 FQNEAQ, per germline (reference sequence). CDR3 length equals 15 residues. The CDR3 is CASSPRTGGNEKLFF. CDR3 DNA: TGTGCCAGCAGCCCCCGGACAGGGGGGAATGAAAAACTGTTTTTT. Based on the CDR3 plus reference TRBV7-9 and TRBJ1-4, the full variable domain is DTGVSQNPRHKITKRGQNVTFRCDPISEHNRLYWYRQTLGQGPEFLTYFQNEAQLEKSRLLSDRFSAERPKGSFSTLEIQRTEQGDSAMYLCASSPRTGGNEKLFFGSGTQLSVL.

This chain's CDR3 is CASSHSTVVTDTQYF. Written as DNA, the CDR3 is TGTGCCAGCAGCCATTCGACAGTGGTCACAGATACGCAGTATTTT. The chain employs TRBV3-1 (or the pseudogene TRBV3-2) and TRBJ2-3; maybe TRBD1 (5 bases). The germline V gene has CDR1 LGHDT and CDR2 YNNKEL (reference sequence). The CDR3 is made up of 15 amino acids. Trimming left V 3 bases short and J 2 bases short, with 12 bases between.

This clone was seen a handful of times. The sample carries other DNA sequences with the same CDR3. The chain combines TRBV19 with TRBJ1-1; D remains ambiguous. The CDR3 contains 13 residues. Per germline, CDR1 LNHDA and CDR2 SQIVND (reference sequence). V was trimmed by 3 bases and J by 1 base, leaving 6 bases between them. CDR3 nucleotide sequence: TGTGCCAGTAGTATTGCACAGAACACTGAAGCTTTCTTT. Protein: CASSIAQNTEAFF.

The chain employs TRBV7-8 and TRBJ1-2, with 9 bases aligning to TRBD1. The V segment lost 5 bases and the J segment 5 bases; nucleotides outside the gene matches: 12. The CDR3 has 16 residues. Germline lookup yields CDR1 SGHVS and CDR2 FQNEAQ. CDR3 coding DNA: TGTGCCAGCAGCCCAACACACCGGGACAGGGATTATGGCTACACCTTC. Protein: CASSPTHRDRDYGYTF.

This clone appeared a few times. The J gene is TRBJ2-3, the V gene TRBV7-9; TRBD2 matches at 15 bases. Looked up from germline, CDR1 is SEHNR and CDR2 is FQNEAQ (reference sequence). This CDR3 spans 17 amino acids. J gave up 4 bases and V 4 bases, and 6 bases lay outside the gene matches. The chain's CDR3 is CASSSGTSGGHADTQYF. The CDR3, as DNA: TGTGCCAGCAGCTCCGGGACTAGCGGGGGGCACGCAGATACGCAGTATTTT.

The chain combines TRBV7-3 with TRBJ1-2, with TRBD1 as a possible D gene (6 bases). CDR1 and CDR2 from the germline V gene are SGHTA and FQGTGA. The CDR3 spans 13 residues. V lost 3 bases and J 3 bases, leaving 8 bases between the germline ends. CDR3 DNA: TGTGCCAGCAGCTTCTCAGGGGACTATGGCTACACCTTC. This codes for CASSFSGDYGYTF.

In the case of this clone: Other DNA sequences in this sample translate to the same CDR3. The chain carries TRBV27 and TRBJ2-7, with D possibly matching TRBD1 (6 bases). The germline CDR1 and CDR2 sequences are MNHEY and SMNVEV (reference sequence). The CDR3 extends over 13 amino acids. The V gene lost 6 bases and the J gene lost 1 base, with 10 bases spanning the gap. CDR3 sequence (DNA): TGTGCCAGCAGCCCCGGACAGTCCTACGAGCAGTACTTC. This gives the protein CASSPGQSYEQYF.

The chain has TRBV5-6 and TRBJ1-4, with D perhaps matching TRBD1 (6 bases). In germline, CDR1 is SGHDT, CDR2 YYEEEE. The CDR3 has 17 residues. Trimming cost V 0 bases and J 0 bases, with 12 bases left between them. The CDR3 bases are TGTGCCAGCAGCTTGGGGCCGGGACAAACAACTAATGAAAAACTGTTTTTT. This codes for CASSLGPGQTTNEKLFF.

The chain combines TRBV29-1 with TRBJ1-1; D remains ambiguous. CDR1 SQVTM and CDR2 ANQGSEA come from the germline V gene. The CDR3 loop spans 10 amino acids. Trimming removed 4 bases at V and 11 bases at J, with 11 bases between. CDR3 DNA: TGCAGCGTTGTTGAGTATTCGGCTTTCTTT. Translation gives CSVVEYSAFF. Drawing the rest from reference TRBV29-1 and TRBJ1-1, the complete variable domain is SAVISQKPSRDICQRGTSLTIQCQVDSQVTMMFWYRQQPGQSLTLIATANQGSEATYESGFVIDKFPISRPNLTFSTLTVSNMSPEDSSIYLCSVVEYSAFFGQGTRLTVV.

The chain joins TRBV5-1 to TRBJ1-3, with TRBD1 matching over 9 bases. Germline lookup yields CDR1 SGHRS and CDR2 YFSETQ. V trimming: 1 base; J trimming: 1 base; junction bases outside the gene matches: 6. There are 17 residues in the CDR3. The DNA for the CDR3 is TGCGCCAGCAGCTTGCCGTCCGGGACAGGGTCTGGAAACACCATATATTTT. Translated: CASSLPSGTGSGNTIYF.

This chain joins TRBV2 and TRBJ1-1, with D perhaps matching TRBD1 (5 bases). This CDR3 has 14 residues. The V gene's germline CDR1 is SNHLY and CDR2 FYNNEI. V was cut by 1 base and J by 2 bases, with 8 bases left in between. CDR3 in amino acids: CASSEGQRNTEAFF. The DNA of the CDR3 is TGTGCCAGCAGTGAAGGACAGCGAAACACTGAAGCTTTCTTT.

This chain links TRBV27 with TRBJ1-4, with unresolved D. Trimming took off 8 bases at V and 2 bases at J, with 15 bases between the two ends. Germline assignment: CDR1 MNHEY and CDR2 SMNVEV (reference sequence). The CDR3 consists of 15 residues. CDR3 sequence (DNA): TGTGCCAGCCAGCGGTTTACAGCGACTAATGAAAAACTGTTTTTT. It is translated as CASQRFTATNEKLFF.

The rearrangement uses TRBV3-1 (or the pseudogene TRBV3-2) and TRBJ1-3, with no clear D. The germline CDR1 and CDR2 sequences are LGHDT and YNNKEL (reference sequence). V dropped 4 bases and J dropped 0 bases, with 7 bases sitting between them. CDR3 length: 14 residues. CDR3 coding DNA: TGTGCCAGCAGCCTACTGAGCTCTGGAAACACCATATATTTT. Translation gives CASSLLSSGNTIYF.

In DNA, the CDR3 is TGTGCCAGTAGTATGAGGCAGGGGGTTGGGCAGCCCCAGCATTTT. This encodes CASSMRQGVGQPQHF. The V and J genes are TRBV19 and TRBJ1-5; 7 positions agree with TRBD1. V gave up 3 bases and J gave up 7 bases; unmatched junction bases: 9. This CDR3 region has 15 residues. The germline gives CDR1 LNHDA, CDR2 SQIVND (reference sequence).

In DNA, the CDR3 is TGTGCCAGTAGTATACGCCGCATGCGGCTAGCGGACCAGAACACCGGGGAGCTGTTTTTT. It yields the protein CASSIRRMRLADQNTGELFF. The J gene is TRBJ2-2, the V gene TRBV19, with 7 positions matching TRBD2. Losses at the gene ends were 2 bases for V and 1 base for J; bases not matched to a gene: 16. The germline V gene has CDR1 LNHDA and CDR2 SQIVND (reference sequence). The CDR3 has 20 residues.

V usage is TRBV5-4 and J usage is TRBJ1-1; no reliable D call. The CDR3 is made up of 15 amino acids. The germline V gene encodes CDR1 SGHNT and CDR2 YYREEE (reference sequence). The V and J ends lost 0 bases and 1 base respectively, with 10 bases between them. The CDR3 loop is CASSLGASPNTEAFF. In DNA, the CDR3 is TGTGCCAGCAGCTTGGGGGCGTCTCCGAACACTGAAGCTTTCTTT.